The sequence of this T cell receptor (beta chain) was determined in a study of blood T cell repertoires in COVID-19. Study-wide context: The samples span acute and convalescent COVID-19 from the United States, Italy and Spain. The analysed material was cDNA or gDNA that came from T cells, B-cell-depleted T cells, or PBMCs.

How the authors handled the data: Estimation of nucleated cell counts was performed using reference gene primer amplification. Some clones are missing from TCRdb's copy, which holds only in-frame ones; the method was immunoSEQ multiplex PCR. Clone size and V and J calls were adopted from that table, with D and trimming inferred from the DNA. The sample includes about 190,000 clones, about 88% of them seen just once. The CDR3 loop spans 13 amino acids. V was pared by 5 bases and J by 4 bases, with 11 bases between. Germline CDR1 SGHAT, CDR2 FQNNGV. The TCR comes from a woman in her thirties or forties who had recovered from COVID-19. Sequencing was performed on peripheral blood. This chain links TRBV11-2 with TRBJ1-2; D is unresolved. This chain's CDR3 is CASSPSGPYGYTF. CDR3 nucleotides: TGTGCCAGCAGCCCCAGTGGGCCCTATGGCTACACCTTC.